The 15 T cell receptor beta chains below were found in one sample sequenced in a study of blood T cell repertoires in COVID-19. The repertoire was sequenced with immunoSEQ multiplex PCR; TCRdb's copy has only in-frame clones and lacks some. The repertoire holds about 230,000 clones, with roughly 84% as singletons. The sequencing sample was made of peripheral blood. The receptors shown here come from an elderly woman with active or convalescent COVID-19.

The chain carries TRBV28 and TRBJ2-1; D is undetermined. Germline CDR1 and CDR2: MDHEN and SYDVKM. Trimming removed 8 bases from V and 4 bases from J, with 9 bases in between. The CDR3 has 12 amino acids. CDR3 protein: CASLGPYNEQFF. The CDR3, as DNA: TGTGCCAGCCTTGGGCCTTACAATGAGCAGTTCTTC.

This clone was recorded a few times. The chain has TRBV28 and TRBJ1-2; D may be TRBD1 (6 bases). The germline V gene has CDR1 MDHEN and CDR2 SYDVKM. V lost 5 bases and J lost 4, with 8 bases in between. CDR3 length: 12 residues. In DNA form, the CDR3 reads TGTGCCAGCAGTAGACAGGCCTATGGCTACACCTTC. Translation gives CASSRQAYGYTF.

The chain couples TRBV5-1 to TRBJ2-7, with 7 bases lining up with TRBD1. This CDR3 comprises 14 residues. The germline gives CDR1 SGHRS, CDR2 YFSETQ. V dropped 3 bases and J dropped 6; count of bases not matched to a gene: 9. The CDR3 region is CASSSGSPGGEQYF. The DNA of the CDR3 is TGCGCCAGCAGCTCGGGATCCCCAGGGGGCGAGCAGTACTTC.

The chain links TRBV5-1 to TRBJ1-6; D is unclear. CDR3 length: 15 amino acids. CDR1 SGHRS and CDR2 YFSETQ come from the germline V gene. V dropped 6 bases and J dropped 6 bases, with 16 bases sitting between them. The CDR3 region is CASMAGERANSPLHF. Here the CDR3 DNA reads TGCGCCAGCATGGCCGGGGAGAGGGCTAATTCACCCCTCCACTTT.

The chain recombines TRBV9 with TRBJ2-5; weak D call: TRBD2 (6 bases). Germline V gives CDR1 SGDLS, CDR2 YYNGEE. The CDR3 runs to 15 residues. The ends were cut back, 4 bases at V and 5 bases at J, with 18 bases in the middle. CDR3 nucleotide sequence: TGTGCCAGCAGCTCACTCCGCGGGGACTTCGAGACCCAGTACTTC. Translating it yields CASSSLRGDFETQYF.

This clone was counted a few times. The V and J genes are TRBV6-5 and TRBJ2-7; perhaps TRBD2 as D (5 bases). Germline CDR1 reads MNHEY; CDR2 reads SVGAGI. This CDR3 spans 11 amino acids. The V end was cut by 2 bases, the J end by 7 bases, with 6 bases between. The chain's CDR3 is CASSYRGEQYF. The CDR3 region has the DNA TGTGCCAGCAGTTACCGGGGAGAGCAGTACTTC.

The chain recombines TRBV9 with TRBJ2-1, with TRBD2 identical over 8 bases. There are 16 residues in the CDR3. V lost 3 bases to trimming and J lost 4 bases; unmatched junction nucleotides: 9. The germline gives CDR1 SGDLS, CDR2 YYNGEE. CDR3 sequence: CASSGSGGRPYNEQFF. The CDR3 bases are TGTGCCAGCAGCGGATCGGGGGGGCGACCTTACAATGAGCAGTTCTTC.

The V gene is TRBV5-1, the J gene TRBJ1-1; 7 bases fit TRBD1. The ends lost 4 bases at V and 1 base at J; junction bases unmatched: 13. Germline lookup yields CDR1 SGHRS and CDR2 YFSETQ. This CDR3 has 17 residues. The chain's CDR3 is CASSLQPQGVENTEAFF. The DNA for the CDR3 is TGCGCCAGCAGCCTCCAACCCCAGGGGGTGGAGAACACTGAAGCTTTCTTT.

The gene calls are TRBV4-2 and TRBJ2-1; 10 positions agree with TRBD2. The germline CDR1 and CDR2 sequences are LGHNA and YNFKEQ. Trimming took 4 bases from V and 6 from J; bases not matched to a gene: 3. This CDR3 is built from 14 residues. The CDR3 reads CASSPIAGGNEQFF. CDR3 DNA sequence: TGTGCCAGCAGCCCGATAGCGGGAGGCAATGAGCAGTTCTTC.

The V call is TRBV3-1 (or the pseudogene TRBV3-2), the J call TRBJ1-1; TRBD1 is a possible D gene (6 bases). The germline CDR1 and CDR2 sequences are LGHDT and YNNKEL (reference sequence). This CDR3 region has 14 residues. V lost 3 bases and J lost 4, with 12 bases in between. CDR3 sequence reads: CASSQGARSTEAFF. The DNA of the CDR3 is TGTGCCAGCAGCCAGGGGGCGCGGAGCACTGAAGCTTTCTTT.

This clone was recorded only once. This sequence joins TRBV18 and TRBJ2-7; D unresolved. The V gene lost 3 bases and the J gene lost 0 bases, with 6 bases spanning the gap. The germline CDR1 and CDR2 sequences are KGHSH and LQKENI. This CDR3 region has 13 residues. CDR3 DNA: TGTGCCAGCTCACCGAGAAGCTCCTACGAGCAGTACTTC. It is translated as CASSPRSSYEQYF.

This rearrangement joins TRBV28 to TRBJ1-5; 7 positions agree with TRBD1. There are 15 residues in the CDR3. Germline V gene sequence: CDR1 MDHEN, CDR2 SYDVKM. Trimming cost V 7 bases and J 7 bases; bases outside gene matches: 13. The CDR3, as DNA: TGTGCCAGCAACGCACCGGGTAGGGGGCGACAGCCCCAGCATTTT. It yields the protein CASNAPGRGRQPQHF.

This chain connects TRBV5-1 to TRBJ2-2, with 13 bases aligning to TRBD2. The CDR3 sequence is 15 residues long. After removal of 7 bases from V and 4 bases from J, the junction contained 4 bases not matched to a gene. The germline CDR1 and CDR2 sequences are SGHRS and YFSETQ. The CDR3 protein is CASQGLAGSTGELFF. CDR3 nucleotide sequence: TGCGCCAGCCAGGGACTAGCGGGATCCACCGGGGAGCTGTTTTTT.

This clone has more than one count but fewer than ten. The chain joins TRBV28 to TRBJ1-5, with D maybe TRBD1 (6 bases). CDR1 is MDHEN, CDR2 SYDVKM, per germline. This CDR3 has 13 residues. The V end lost 7 bases, the J end lost 9 bases, and 16 bases lay between the germline ends. As DNA, the CDR3 is TGTGCCAGCACCCTACAGGGACCGGGGCCCCAGCATTTT. This codes for CASTLQGPGPQHF.

This rearrangement joins TRBV7-2 to TRBJ2-7, with D possibly TRBD2 on 6 matching bases. CDR1 and CDR2 (germline): SGHTA, FQGNSA. The V gene lost 4 bases and the J gene lost 2 bases, with 15 bases spanning the gap. This CDR3 is built from 15 residues. CDR3 amino acids: CASSSTWWGAYEQYF. In nucleotides, the CDR3 is TGTGCCAGCAGCTCGACTTGGTGGGGGGCCTACGAGCAGTACTTC.